Each of the 5 T cell receptor beta chains below was sequenced from the same sample in a study of shared clonotypes between healthy human individuals. Naive CD8 isolation took CD45RO-negative cells positively selected for CCR7 and excluded terminally differentiated effector memory CD45RA+ cells. Sequencing used immunoSEQ multiplex PCR; TCRdb keeps in-frame clones, though not all of them. The profile covers roughly 2.1 million clones, with approximately 94% appearing a single time and around 1.7% taken by the ten largest. The sequencing sample was made of naive CD8+ T cells from PBMCs. The receptor set was obtained from a man younger than 35 in good health. Some clones in this sample may be carry-over from other donors' samples.

The V call is TRBV6-5, the J call TRBJ1-1, with TRBD1 matching 11 bases. From germline, CDR1 is MNHEY and CDR2 SVGAGI. Trimming at V came to 6 bases and at J to 8 bases, leaving 11 bases not matched to a gene. The CDR3 is 15 amino acids. CDR3 sequence: CASRNTGQGVLEAFF. CDR3 nucleotide sequence: TGTGCCAGCAGGAATACGGGACAGGGGGTCTTAGAAGCTTTCTTT.

CDR3 DNA sequence: TGTGCCAGCTGGAGGGGCAATGAGCAGTTCTTC. It translates to CASWRGNEQFF. The V gene is TRBV27, the J gene TRBJ2-1; D perhaps matches TRBD2 (6 bases). CDR1 MNHEY and CDR2 SMNVEV come from the germline V gene (reference sequence). The CDR3 runs 11 residues. V gave up 8 bases and J gave up 6 bases, with 8 bases separating them.

The chain recombines TRBV5-1 with TRBJ2-7, with 8 nucleotides matching TRBD1. The CDR3 spans 15 residues. Germline V lookup: CDR1 SGHRS, CDR2 YFSETQ. With 4 bases clipped from V and 0 bases from J, the junction kept 6 bases outside the gene matches. CDR3: CASSRTGQGSYEQYF. Here the CDR3 DNA reads TGCGCCAGCAGCCGAACAGGACAGGGCTCCTACGAGCAGTACTTC. The full variable domain, in which reference TRBV5-1 and TRBJ2-7 provide the parts outside the CDR3, is KAGVTQTPRYLIKTRGQQVTLSCSPISGHRSVSWYQQTPGQGLQFLFEYFSETQRNKGNFPGRFSGRQFSNSRSEMNVSTLELGDSALYLCASSRTGQGSYEQYFGPGTRLTVT.

The chain is built from TRBV28 and TRBJ2-1, with 8 positions matching TRBD2. This CDR3 is 16 amino acids long. Germline-derived CDR1 and CDR2 are MDHEN and SYDVKM. After removal of 2 bases from V and 1 base from J, the junction contained 4 bases not matched to a gene. The CDR3 loop is CASSLGVAGSYNEQFF. The CDR3 coding sequence is TGTGCCAGCAGTTTAGGCGTAGCGGGATCCTACAATGAGCAGTTCTTC.

The genes are TRBV29-1 and TRBJ2-7; 9 bases fit TRBD1. V was clipped by 7 bases and J by 9 bases; unmatched bases: 7. Germline-derived CDR1 and CDR2 are SQVTM and ANQGSEA. This CDR3 has 11 residues. As DNA, the CDR3 is TGCAGCGCCTGGACAGGGGCAAGGCAGTACTTC. Its protein product is CSAWTGARQYF.